The entry that follows covers one T cell receptor (beta chain) sequence. Clones were read by immunoSEQ multiplex PCR, and TCRdb kept only the in-frame ones, dropping some. This repertoire shows about 190,000 clones, 91% found once; its top ten account for 1.8%. These data are taken from a study of control samples from healthy donors and cancer patients. The germline gives CDR1 KGHSH, CDR2 LQKENI. The CDR3 contains 16 residues. Between the trimmed V and J ends, which lost 5 bases and 0 bases, there was a span of 14 bases. The sequence derives from a man between 25 and 39 years old in good health. Specimen: blood. This chain uses TRBV18 with TRBJ1-3; unclear D gene. The CDR3 here is CASSFERRSSGNTIYF. Here the CDR3 DNA reads TGTGCCAGCTCATTCGAACGACGGAGCTCTGGAAACACCATATATTTT.